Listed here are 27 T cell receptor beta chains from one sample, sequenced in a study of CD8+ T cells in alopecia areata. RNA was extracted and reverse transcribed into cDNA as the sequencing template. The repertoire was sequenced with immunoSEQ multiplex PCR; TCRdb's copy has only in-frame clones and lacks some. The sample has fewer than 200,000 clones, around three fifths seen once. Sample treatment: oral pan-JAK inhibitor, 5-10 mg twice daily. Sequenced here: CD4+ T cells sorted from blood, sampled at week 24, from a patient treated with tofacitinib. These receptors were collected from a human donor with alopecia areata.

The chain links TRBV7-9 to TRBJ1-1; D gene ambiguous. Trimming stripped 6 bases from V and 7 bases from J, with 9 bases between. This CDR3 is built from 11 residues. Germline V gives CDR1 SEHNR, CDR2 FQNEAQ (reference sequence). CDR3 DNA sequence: TGTGCCAGCAGTTCACCAGGTGAAGCTTTCTTT. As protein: CASSSPGEAFF.

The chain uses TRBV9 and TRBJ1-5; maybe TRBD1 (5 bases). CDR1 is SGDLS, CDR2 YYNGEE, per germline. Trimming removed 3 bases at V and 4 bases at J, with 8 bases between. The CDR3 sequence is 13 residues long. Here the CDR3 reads CASSGGPNQPQHF. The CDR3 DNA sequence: TGTGCCAGCAGCGGGGGACCGAATCAGCCCCAGCATTTT.

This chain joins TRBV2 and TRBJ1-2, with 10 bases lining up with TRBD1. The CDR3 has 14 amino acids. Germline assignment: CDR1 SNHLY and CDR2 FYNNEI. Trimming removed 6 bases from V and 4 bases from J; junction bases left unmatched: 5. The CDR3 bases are TGTGCCAGCAGGGGGGACAGGGGAGGCTATGGCTACACCTTC. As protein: CASRGDRGGYGYTF.

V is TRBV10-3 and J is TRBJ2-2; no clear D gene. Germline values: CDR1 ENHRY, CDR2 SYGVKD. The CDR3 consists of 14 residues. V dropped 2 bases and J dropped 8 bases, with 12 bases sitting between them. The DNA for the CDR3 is TGTGCCATCAGTGAGGTGGCAGCCCGAGGGGAGCTGTTTTTT. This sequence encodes CAISEVAARGELFF.

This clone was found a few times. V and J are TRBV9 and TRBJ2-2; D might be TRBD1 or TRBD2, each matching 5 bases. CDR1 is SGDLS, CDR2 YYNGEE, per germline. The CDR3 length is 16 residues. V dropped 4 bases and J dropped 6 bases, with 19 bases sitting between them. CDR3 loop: CASSPRGDGGPGELFF. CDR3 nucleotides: TGTGCCAGCAGCCCGCGAGGGGATGGGGGTCCCGGGGAGCTGTTTTTT. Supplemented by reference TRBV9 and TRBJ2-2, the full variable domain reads DSGVTQTPKHLITATGQRVTLRCSPRSGDLSVYWYQQSLDQGLQFLIQYYNGEERAKGNILERFSAQQFPDLHSELNLSSLELGDSALYFCASSPRGDGGPGELFFGEGSRLTVL.

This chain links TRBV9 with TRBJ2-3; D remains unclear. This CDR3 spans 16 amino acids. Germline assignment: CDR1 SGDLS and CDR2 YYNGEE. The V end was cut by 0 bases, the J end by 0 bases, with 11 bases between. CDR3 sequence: CASSVGVSDSTDTQYF. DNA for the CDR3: TGTGCCAGCAGCGTAGGTGTCTCGGACAGCACAGATACGCAGTATTTT.

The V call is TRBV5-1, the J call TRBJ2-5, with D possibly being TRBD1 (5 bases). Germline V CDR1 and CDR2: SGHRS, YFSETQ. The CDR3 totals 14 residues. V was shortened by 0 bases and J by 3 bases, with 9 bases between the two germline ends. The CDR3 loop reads CASSLVRREETQYF. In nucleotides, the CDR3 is TGCGCCAGCAGCTTGGTTCGCAGGGAAGAGACCCAGTACTTC.

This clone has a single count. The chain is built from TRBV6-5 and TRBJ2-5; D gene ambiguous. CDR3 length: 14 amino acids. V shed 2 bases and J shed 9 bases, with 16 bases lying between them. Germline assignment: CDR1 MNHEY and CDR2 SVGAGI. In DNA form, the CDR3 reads TGTGCCAGCAGTTACCAATCCCCGGGTTGGCCCCAGTACTTC. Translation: CASSYQSPGWPQYF.

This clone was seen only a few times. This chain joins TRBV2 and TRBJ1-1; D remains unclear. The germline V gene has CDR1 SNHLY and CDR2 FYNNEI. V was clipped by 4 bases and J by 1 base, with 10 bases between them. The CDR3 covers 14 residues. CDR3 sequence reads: CASSGVWANTEAFF. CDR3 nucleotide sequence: TGTGCCAGCAGTGGGGTCTGGGCGAACACTGAAGCTTTCTTT.

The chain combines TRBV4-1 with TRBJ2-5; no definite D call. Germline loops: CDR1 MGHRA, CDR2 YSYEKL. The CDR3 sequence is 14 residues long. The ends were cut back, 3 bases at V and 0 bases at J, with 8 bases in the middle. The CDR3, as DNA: TGCGCCAGCAGCCAGGTTACGTACCAAGAGACCCAGTACTTC. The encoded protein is CASSQVTYQETQYF.

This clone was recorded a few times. CDR3 residues: CASSQEGRYGYTF. DNA for the CDR3: TGCGCCAGCAGCCAAGAAGGGAGGTATGGCTACACCTTC. The V call is TRBV4-3, the J call TRBJ1-2; the D is unclear. The CDR3 is 13 residues long. CDR1 and CDR2 (germline): LGHNA, YSLEER. The V gene lost 0 bases and the J gene lost 5 bases, with 7 bases spanning the gap.

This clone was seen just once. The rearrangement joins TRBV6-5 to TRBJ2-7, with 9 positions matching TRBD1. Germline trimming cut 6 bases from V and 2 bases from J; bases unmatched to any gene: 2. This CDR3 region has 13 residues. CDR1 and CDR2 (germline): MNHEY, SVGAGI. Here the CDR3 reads CASRRQGAYEQYF. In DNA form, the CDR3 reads TGTGCCAGCAGACGACAGGGGGCCTACGAGCAGTACTTC.

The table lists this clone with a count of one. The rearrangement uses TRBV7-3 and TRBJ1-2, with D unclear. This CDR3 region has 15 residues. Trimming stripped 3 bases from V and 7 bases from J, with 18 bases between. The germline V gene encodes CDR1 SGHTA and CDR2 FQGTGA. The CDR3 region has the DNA TGTGCCAGCAGCTTTTCCCCGGCCCCGGGAGGTGGCTACACCTTC. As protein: CASSFSPAPGGGYTF.

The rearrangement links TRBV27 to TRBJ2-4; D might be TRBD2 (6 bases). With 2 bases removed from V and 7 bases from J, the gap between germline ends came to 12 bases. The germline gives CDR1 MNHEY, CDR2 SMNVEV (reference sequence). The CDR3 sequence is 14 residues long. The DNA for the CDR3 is TGTGCCAGCAGTTTAGTGGGGCGGGGTAACATTCAGTACTTC. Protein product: CASSLVGRGNIQYF.

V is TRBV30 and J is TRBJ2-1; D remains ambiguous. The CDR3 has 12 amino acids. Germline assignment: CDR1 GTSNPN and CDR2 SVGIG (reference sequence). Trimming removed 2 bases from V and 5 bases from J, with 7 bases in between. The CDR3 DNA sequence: TGTGCCTGGAGTCCGCTAAACAATGAGCAGTTCTTC. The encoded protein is CAWSPLNNEQFF.

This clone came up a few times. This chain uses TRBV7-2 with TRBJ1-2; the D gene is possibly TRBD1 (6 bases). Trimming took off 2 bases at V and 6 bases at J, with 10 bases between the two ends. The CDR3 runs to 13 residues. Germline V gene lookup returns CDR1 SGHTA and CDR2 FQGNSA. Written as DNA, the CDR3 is TGTGCCAGCAGCTTAACGCGGACAGATGGCTACACCTTC. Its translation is CASSLTRTDGYTF. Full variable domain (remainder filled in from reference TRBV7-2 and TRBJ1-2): GAGVSQSPSNKVTEKGKDVELRCDPISGHTALYWYRQSLGQGLEFLIYFQGNSAPDKSGLPSDRFSAERTGGSVSTLTIQRTQQEDSAVYLCASSLTRTDGYTFGSGTRLTVV.

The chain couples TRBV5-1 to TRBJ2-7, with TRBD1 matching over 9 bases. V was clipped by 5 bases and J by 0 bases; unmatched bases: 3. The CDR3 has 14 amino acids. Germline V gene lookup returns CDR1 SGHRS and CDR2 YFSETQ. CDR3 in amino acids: CASRRTGDSYEQYF. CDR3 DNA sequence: TGCGCCAGCAGGAGGACAGGGGACTCCTACGAGCAGTACTTC.

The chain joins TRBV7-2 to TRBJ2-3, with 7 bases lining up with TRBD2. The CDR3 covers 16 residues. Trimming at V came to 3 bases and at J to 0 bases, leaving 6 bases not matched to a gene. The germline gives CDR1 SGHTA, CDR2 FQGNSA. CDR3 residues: CASSFGGGRSTDTQYF. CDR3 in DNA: TGTGCCAGCAGCTTCGGCGGGGGAAGGAGCACAGATACGCAGTATTTT. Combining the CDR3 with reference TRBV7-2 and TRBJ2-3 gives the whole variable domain GAGVSQSPSNKVTEKGKDVELRCDPISGHTALYWYRQSLGQGLEFLIYFQGNSAPDKSGLPSDRFSAERTGGSVSTLTIQRTQQEDSAVYLCASSFGGGRSTDTQYFGPGTRLTVL.

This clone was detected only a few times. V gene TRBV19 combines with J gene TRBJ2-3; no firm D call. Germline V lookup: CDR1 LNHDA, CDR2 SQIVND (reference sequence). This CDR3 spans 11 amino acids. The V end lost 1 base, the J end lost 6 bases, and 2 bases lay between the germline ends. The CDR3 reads CASSIADTQYF. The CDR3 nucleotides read TGTGCCAGTAGTATAGCGGATACGCAGTATTTT.

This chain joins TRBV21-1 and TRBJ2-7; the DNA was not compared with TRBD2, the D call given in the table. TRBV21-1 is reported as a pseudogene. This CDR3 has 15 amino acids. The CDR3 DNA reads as TGTGCCAGCAGCAAAGCTGGGACTACCGACTACGAGCAGTACTTC. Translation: CASSKAGTTDYEQYF.

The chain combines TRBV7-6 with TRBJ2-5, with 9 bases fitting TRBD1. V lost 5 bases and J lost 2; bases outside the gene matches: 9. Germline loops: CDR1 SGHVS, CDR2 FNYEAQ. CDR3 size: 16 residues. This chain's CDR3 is CASSRWGQGTQETQYF. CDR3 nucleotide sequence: TGTGCCAGCAGCCGATGGGGACAGGGTACACAAGAGACCCAGTACTTC.

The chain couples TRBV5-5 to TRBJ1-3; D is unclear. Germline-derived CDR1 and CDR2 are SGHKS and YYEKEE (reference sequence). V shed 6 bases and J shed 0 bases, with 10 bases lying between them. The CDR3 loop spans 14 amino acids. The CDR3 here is CASKLDFSGNTIYF. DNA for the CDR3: TGTGCCAGCAAACTTGACTTCTCTGGAAACACCATATATTTT.

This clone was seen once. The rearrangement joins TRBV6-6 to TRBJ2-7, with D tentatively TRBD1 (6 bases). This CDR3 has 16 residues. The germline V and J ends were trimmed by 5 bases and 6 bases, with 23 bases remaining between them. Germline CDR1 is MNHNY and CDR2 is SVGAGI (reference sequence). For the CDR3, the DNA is TGTGCCAGCAGTCAGACAGGACTCAGGGCCCTCGGCGAGCAGTACTTC. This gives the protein CASSQTGLRALGEQYF.

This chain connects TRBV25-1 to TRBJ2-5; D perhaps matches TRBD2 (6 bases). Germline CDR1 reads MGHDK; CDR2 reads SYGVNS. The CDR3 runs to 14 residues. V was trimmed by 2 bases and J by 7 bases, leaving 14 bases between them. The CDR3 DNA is TGTGCCAGCAGTGAACCGGGACTCCCGGGGACCCAGTACTTC. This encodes CASSEPGLPGTQYF.

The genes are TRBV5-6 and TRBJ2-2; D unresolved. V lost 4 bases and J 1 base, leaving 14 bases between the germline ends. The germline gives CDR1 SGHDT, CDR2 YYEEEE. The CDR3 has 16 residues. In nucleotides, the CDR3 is TGTGCCAGCAGCGGAAACTACATGAGGAACACCGGGGAGCTGTTTTTT. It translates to CASSGNYMRNTGELFF.

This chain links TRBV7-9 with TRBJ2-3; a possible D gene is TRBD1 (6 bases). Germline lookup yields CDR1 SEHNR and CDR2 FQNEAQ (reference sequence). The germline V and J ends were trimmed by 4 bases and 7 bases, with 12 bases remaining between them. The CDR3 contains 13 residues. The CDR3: CASSSRQANTQYF. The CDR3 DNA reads TGTGCCAGCAGCTCCCGACAGGCTAATACGCAGTATTTT. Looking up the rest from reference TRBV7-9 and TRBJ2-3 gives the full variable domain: DTGVSQNPRHKITKRGQNVTFRCDPISEHNRLYWYRQTLGQGPEFLTYFQNEAQLEKSRLLSDRFSAERPKGSFSTLEIQRTEQGDSAMYLCASSSRQANTQYFGPGTRLTVL.

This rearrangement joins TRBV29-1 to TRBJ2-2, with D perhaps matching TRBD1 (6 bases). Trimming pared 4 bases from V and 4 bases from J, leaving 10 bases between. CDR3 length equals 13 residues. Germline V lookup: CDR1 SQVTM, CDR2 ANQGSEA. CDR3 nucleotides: TGCAGCGTTGGGACAGCCTCCACCGGGGAGCTGTTTTTT. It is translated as CSVGTASTGELFF.